A selection of T cell receptor beta chains follows, all from one sample in a study of cytomegalovirus exposure and HLA in healthy donors. TCRdb's table, derived via immunoSEQ multiplex PCR, lists solely in-frame clones and lacks some. Altogether approximately 170,000 clones are present, around 82% being singletons, with the ten largest covering 10%. Sequencing was carried out using PBMCs. The receptors stem from a man aged 25 to 45 in good health and CMV-seropositive. The CDR3 runs from the conserved cysteine through the conserved F or W. A D gene is named only where the DNA matches it firmly.

j_call d_call v_call cdr3_aa cdr3_nt
TRBJ2-5 TRBD2 TRBV4-1 CASSRASGGVVETQYF TGCGCCAGCAGCCGCGCTAGCGGAGGCGTGGTGGAGACCCAGTACTTC
TRBJ1-2 TRBD1 TRBV5-1 CASSLGDRGGYTF TGCGCCAGCAGCTTGGGGGACAGGGGTGGCTACACCTTC
TRBJ1-1 NA TRBV5-6 CASSRGSTRNTEAFF TGTGCCAGCAGCAGAGGATCGACGCGGAACACTGAAGCTTTCTTT
TRBJ2-3 TRBD2 TRBV10-1 CASSSSGSPTDTQYF TGCGCCAGCAGCTCCAGCGGGAGCCCCACAGATACGCAGTATTTT
TRBJ1-6 TRBD1 TRBV5-1 CASSLGDRGNNSPLHF TGCGCCAGCAGCTTGGGGGACAGGGGCAATAATTCACCCCTCCACTTT
TRBJ2-5 NA TRBV4-3 CASSLQTGGQETQYF TGCGCCAGCAGCCTACAGACAGGTGGGCAGGAGACCCAGTACTTC
TRBJ1-2 TRBD1 TRBV30 CAWIDRDGYGYTF TGTGCCTGGATCGACAGGGACGGCTATGGCTACACCTTC
TRBJ1-4 NA TRBV7-2 CASSFRGEAKLFF TGTGCCAGCAGCTTCCGAGGCGAGGCGAAACTGTTTTTT
TRBJ1-5 TRBD1 TRBV27 CATATGGGQPQHF TGTGCCACCGCGACAGGGGGCGGTCAGCCCCAGCATTTT
TRBJ2-7 NA TRBV28 CASSLSQGHEQYF TGTGCCAGCAGTTTGAGCCAGGGCCACGAGCAGTACTTC
TRBJ2-3 TRBD2 TRBV18 CASSPRASGVTDTQYF TGTGCCAGCTCACCACGGGCTAGCGGGGTGACAGATACGCAGTATTTT
TRBJ1-3 NA TRBV7-9 CASSHSGVEGNTIYF TGTGCCAGCAGCCACTCGGGGGTGGAAGGAAACACCATATATTTT
TRBJ2-7 NA TRBV7-9 CASSLPETSSYEQYF TGTGCCAGCAGCCTACCGGAGACTAGCTCCTACGAGCAGTACTTC
TRBJ1-1 NA TRBV7-3 CASSFAGRNTEAFF TGTGCCAGCAGCTTCGCCGGGAGGAACACTGAAGCTTTCTTT
TRBJ2-5 TRBD2 TRBV6-5 CASLGAGEETQYF TGTGCCAGCCTAGGAGCGGGGGAAGAGACCCAGTACTTC
TRBJ1-6 TRBD1 TRBV7-2 CASSLDEGAGSPLHF TGTGCCAGCAGCTTAGATGAGGGGGCCGGTTCACCCCTCCACTTT
TRBJ2-3 TRBD2 TRBV11-2 CASSGGGLAGGDTQYF TGTGCCAGCAGCGGGGGGGGACTAGCGGGAGGAGATACGCAGTATTTT